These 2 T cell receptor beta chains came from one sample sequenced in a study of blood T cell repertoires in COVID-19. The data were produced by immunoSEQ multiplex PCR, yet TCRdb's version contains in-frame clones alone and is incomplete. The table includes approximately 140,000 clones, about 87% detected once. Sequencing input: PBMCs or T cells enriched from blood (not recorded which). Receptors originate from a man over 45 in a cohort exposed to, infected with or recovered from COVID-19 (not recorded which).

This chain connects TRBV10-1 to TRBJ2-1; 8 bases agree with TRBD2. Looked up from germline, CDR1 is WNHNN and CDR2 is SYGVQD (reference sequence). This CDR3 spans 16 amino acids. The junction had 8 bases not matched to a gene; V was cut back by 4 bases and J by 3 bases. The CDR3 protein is CASSGYSGGGYNEQFF. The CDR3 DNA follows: TGCGCCAGCAGTGGATATTCCGGGGGGGGCTACAATGAGCAGTTCTTC.

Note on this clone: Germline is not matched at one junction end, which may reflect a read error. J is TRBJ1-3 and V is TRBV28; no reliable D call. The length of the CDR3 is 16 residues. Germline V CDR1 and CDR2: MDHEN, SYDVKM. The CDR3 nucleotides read TGTGCCAGCAGGTACTCGGCAGACTCCTCTCGAAACACCATATATTTT. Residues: CASRYSADSSRNTIYF.